A single sample gave rise to the 30 T cell receptor beta chains below, sequenced in a study of chronic HIV infection and antiretroviral therapy (dated by TCRdb to the mid-2010s). The library came from 5' RACE. Sequencer: Illumina MiSeq. Starting from the raw public reads, TCRdb applied fastp trimming at Q25, assembled clones with MiXCR and retained in-frame beta chains. All rows with the same CDR3 protein become a single entry with the most common DNA and genes. The sample table contains about 31,000 distinct CDR3 sequences; only one count was recorded for 7% to 10% of them. The top ten clonotypes cover under 3% of the sample. Sequenced: peripheral blood. These receptors originate from an adult who had HIV and had not received antiretroviral therapy, or was an uninfected healthy control (not recorded which).

This clonotype was seen at least ten times. The chain links TRBV27 to TRBJ2-3, with 10 bases identical to TRBD2. This CDR3 contains 19 residues. V was clipped by 4 bases and J by 2 bases; unmatched bases: 15. Germline lookup yields CDR1 MNHEY and CDR2 SMNVEV (reference sequence). CDR3 in amino acids: CASSSSLRQLAGTTDTQYF. CDR3 nucleotides: TGTGCCAGCAGTTCTAGCTTGAGACAACTAGCGGGGACCACAGATACGCAGTATTTT.

This clonotype was found many times. The rearrangement joins TRBV20-1 to TRBJ1-6; D may be TRBD1 (6 bases). Germline V gene data show CDR1 as DFQATT and CDR2 as SNEGSKA (reference sequence). Trimming took off 2 bases at V and 7 bases at J, with 9 bases between the two ends. The CDR3 is made up of 13 amino acids. The chain's CDR3 is CSARRDNNSPLHF. The CDR3 region has the DNA TGCAGTGCTAGACGGGACAACAATTCACCCCTCCACTTT.

This clonotype turned up a few times. This chain uses TRBV4-2 with TRBJ1-2; D is unresolved. V was cut by 9 bases and J by 0 bases, with 14 bases left in between. The germline V gene encodes CDR1 LGHNA and CDR2 YNFKEQ. The length of the CDR3 is 14 residues. The CDR3 DNA reads as TGTGCCAGTCGTACGGTCGGTTCTAACTATGGCTACACCTTC. This codes for CASRTVGSNYGYTF.

This clonotype was found many times. The CDR3 region is CASSGQGILTEAFF. DNA for the CDR3: TGCGCCAGCAGCGGGCAAGGGATACTCACTGAAGCTTTCTTT. The chain combines TRBV5-1 with TRBJ1-1; no firm D call. The V end lost 4 bases, the J end lost 4 bases, and 14 bases lay between the germline ends. Germline V gene data show CDR1 as SGHRS and CDR2 as YFSETQ. This CDR3 contains 14 residues.

This rearrangement joins TRBV4-2 to TRBJ2-7; D could derive from TRBD1 or TRBD2 (6 bases each). The CDR3 length is 14 residues. Germline V gene sequence: CDR1 LGHNA, CDR2 YNFKEQ. Trimming took 3 bases from V and 0 from J, leaving 9 bases between them. This CDR3 is CASSQGGTSYEQYF. Written as DNA, the CDR3 is TGTGCCAGCAGCCAGGGGGGCACCTCCTACGAGCAGTACTTC.

This clonotype has a handful of counts. This chain joins TRBV10-3 and TRBJ2-7; D unclear. The CDR3 contains 12 residues. CDR1 is ENHRY and CDR2 is SYGVKD in the germline V gene. V was trimmed by 0 bases and J by 4 bases, leaving 4 bases between them. CDR3 in amino acids: CAISESSYEQYF. The CDR3 nucleotides are TGTGCCATCAGTGAGTCAAGTTACGAGCAGTACTTC.

This chain connects TRBV10-3 to TRBJ2-1; the match to TRBD1 covers 8 bases. This CDR3 region has 14 residues. The V segment lost 3 bases and the J segment 8 bases; nucleotides outside the gene matches: 6. From germline, CDR1 is ENHRY and CDR2 SYGVKD. The CDR3 DNA is TGTGCCATCAGTGACCAGGACAGGGTCGATGAGCAGTTCTTC. Protein product: CAISDQDRVDEQFF.

The chain is built from TRBV7-2 and TRBJ2-7, with 9 positions matching TRBD2. CDR1 SGHTA and CDR2 FQGNSA come from the germline V gene. Trimming at V came to 1 base and at J to 3 bases, leaving 1 base not matched to a gene. CDR3 size: 14 residues. This CDR3 reads CASSLVAGVYEQYF. The CDR3 nucleotides read TGTGCCAGCAGCTTAGTAGCGGGAGTCTACGAGCAGTACTTC.

The V call is TRBV10-3, the J call TRBJ2-3; D might be TRBD2 (5 bases). CDR1 is ENHRY and CDR2 is SYGVKD in the germline V gene. Trimming took 3 bases from V and 5 from J, leaving 18 bases between them. CDR3 length: 16 residues. DNA of the CDR3: TGTGCCATCAGTGATCCCTCCGGGATTCGAGGAGATACGCAGTATTTT. Amino acid sequence: CAISDPSGIRGDTQYF.

This clonotype has a handful of counts. The chain combines TRBV7-9 with TRBJ2-3; tentative D call: TRBD1 (6 bases). The V end was cut by 6 bases, the J end by 0 bases, with 13 bases between. The CDR3 has 15 amino acids. Germline V lookup: CDR1 SEHNR, CDR2 FQNEAQ (reference sequence). The CDR3 region is CASRIVQGSTDTQYF. CDR3 DNA: TGTGCCAGCAGGATAGTACAGGGCAGCACAGATACGCAGTATTTT. Full variable domain (rest looked up from reference TRBV7-9 and TRBJ2-3): DTGVSQNPRHKITKRGQNVTFRCDPISEHNRLYWYRQTLGQGPEFLTYFQNEAQLEKSRLLSDRFSAERPKGSFSTLEIQRTEQGDSAMYLCASRIVQGSTDTQYFGPGTRLTVL.

This clonotype has at least ten counts. This chain joins TRBV29-1 and TRBJ2-1; 8 bases map to TRBD2. V shed 5 bases and J 8 bases; nucleotides not matched to a gene: 14. The V gene's germline CDR1 is SQVTM and CDR2 ANQGSEA. The CDR3 totals 15 residues. The CDR3, as DNA: TGCAGCGTTTCAATGCGGGAGGCCGGGTTGTATGAGCAGTTCTTC. Its translation is CSVSMREAGLYEQFF.

At least ten counts were recorded for this clonotype. One end of the junction fails to match germline, which may point to a read error. The CDR3 DNA sequence: TGTGCCAGCAGCAAAGAGCGGGTTACCTACAATGAGCAGTTCTTC. This sequence encodes CASSKERVTYNEQFF. The rearrangement links TRBV4-2 to TRBJ2-1; D is perhaps TRBD2 (6 bases). This CDR3 has 15 amino acids. The V gene's germline CDR1 is LGHNA and CDR2 YNFKEQ.

The rearrangement joins TRBV15 to TRBJ1-5; D remains ambiguous. The germline V and J ends were trimmed by 0 bases and 10 bases, with 10 bases remaining between them. CDR3 length: 13 residues. CDR1 and CDR2 from the germline V gene are LNHNV and YYDKDF (reference sequence). DNA of the CDR3: TGTGCCACCAGCAGAGATAAGAGAGGACCCCAGCATTTT. It is translated as CATSRDKRGPQHF.

On this clonotype: A much larger clone is a single base away; this may be a read error. The CDR3 region is CASSLLASDTRYF. As DNA, the CDR3 is TGTGCCAGCAGCCTGCTAGCATCGGATACGCGGTATTTT. J is TRBJ2-3 and V is TRBV6-2 or TRBV6-3, with D possibly TRBD2 on 5 matching bases. The CDR3 is 13 amino acids. Germline values: CDR1 MNHEY, CDR2 SVGEGT.

This clonotype was picked up a small number of times. V usage is TRBV9 and J usage is TRBJ2-5, with D unclear. Germline V gene sequence: CDR1 SGDLS, CDR2 YYNGEE. V gave up 1 base and J gave up 5 bases, with 12 bases separating them. The CDR3 is 14 residues long. CDR3 bases: TGTGCCAGCAGCGTAAATCTTATAGTGGAGACCCAGTACTTC. Protein sequence: CASSVNLIVETQYF.

This clonotype was observed a handful of times. V and J are TRBV2 and TRBJ2-3; D is perhaps TRBD1 (5 bases). Germline CDR1 reads SNHLY; CDR2 reads FYNNEI. The CDR3 consists of 13 residues. Between the trimmed V and J ends, which lost 7 bases and 0 bases, there was a span of 8 bases. Here the CDR3 DNA reads TGTGCCAGCAAGGGGCTGAGCACAGATACGCAGTATTTT. Protein sequence: CASKGLSTDTQYF.

The chain is built from TRBV29-1 and TRBJ2-7; TRBD1 agrees at 8 bases. The V and J ends lost 6 bases and 4 bases, in that order; junction bases with no gene match: 11. The CDR3 extends over 14 amino acids. In germline, CDR1 is SQVTM, CDR2 ANQGSEA. The CDR3 protein is CSVIRQGNAYEQYF. Here the CDR3 DNA reads TGCAGCGTCATCAGACAGGGGAACGCGTACGAGCAGTACTTC.

In its sample, this clonotype was seen many times. V is TRBV12-3 or TRBV12-4 and J is TRBJ2-7; no definite D call. V lost 4 bases and J 1 base, leaving 8 bases between the germline ends. The CDR3 has 13 residues. The CDR3 loop reads CASSSSGSYEQYF. The CDR3 DNA follows: TGTGCCAGCAGTTCCTCTGGGTCCTACGAGCAGTACTTC.

This clonotype was seen a few times. CDR3 bases: TGCAGTGCTAGGCAAGAGACCCAGTACTTC. Translated, it gives CSARQETQYF. This chain connects TRBV20-1 to TRBJ2-5; D gene uncertain. V lost 3 bases, J lost 2 bases, and 1 base lay in between. This CDR3 has 10 amino acids. Germline values: CDR1 DFQATT, CDR2 SNEGSKA (reference sequence).

V and J are TRBV6-5 and TRBJ2-3; D is undetermined. The germline V gene has CDR1 MNHEY and CDR2 SVGAGI. This CDR3 has 15 amino acids. Trimming stripped 6 bases from V and 0 bases from J, with 13 bases between. This CDR3 reads CASRSSRSSTDTQYF. The CDR3 DNA is TGTGCCAGCAGATCCAGCCGTTCTAGCACAGATACGCAGTATTTT.

The rearrangement joins TRBV29-1 to TRBJ2-7; D not resolved. Germline CDR1 SQVTM, CDR2 ANQGSEA. This CDR3 spans 13 amino acids. The ends were cut back, 4 bases at V and 0 bases at J, with 10 bases in the middle. The CDR3 DNA is TGCAGCGTTGGTATCGCCACCTCCTACGAGCAGTACTTC. It yields the protein CSVGIATSYEQYF.

The chain recombines TRBV27 with TRBJ1-6, with D unresolved. CDR1 MNHEY and CDR2 SMNVEV come from the germline V gene (reference sequence). The V end was cut by 3 bases, the J end by 9 bases, with 6 bases between. This CDR3 contains 12 residues. The CDR3 loop is CASSFEGSPLHF. In nucleotides, the CDR3 is TGTGCCAGCAGTTTTGAGGGTTCACCCCTCCACTTT.

This clonotype came up many times. The V call is TRBV9, the J call TRBJ2-7, with D possibly called TRBD1 or TRBD2 (5 bases each). The CDR3 loop spans 14 amino acids. V was cut by 4 bases and J by 6 bases, with 17 bases left in between. Germline CDR1 reads SGDLS; CDR2 reads YYNGEE. DNA of the CDR3: TGTGCCAGCAGCCCCGGGGCGGCTGAGGGCGAGCAGTACTTC. Amino acids: CASSPGAAEGEQYF.

In its sample, this clonotype was seen many times. The chain recombines TRBV6-5 with TRBJ2-2; 9 bases match TRBD2. From germline, CDR1 is MNHEY and CDR2 SVGAGI. The length of the CDR3 is 14 residues. With 8 bases clipped from V and 1 base from J, the junction kept 2 bases outside the gene matches. The CDR3 loop is CASPTSGNTGELFF. In DNA form, the CDR3 reads TGTGCCAGCCCGACTAGCGGGAACACCGGGGAGCTGTTTTTT.

This clonotype has only a few counts. The V gene is TRBV7-2, the J gene TRBJ2-7; 8 bases are shared with TRBD1. The CDR3 sequence is 15 residues long. V shed 2 bases, J shed 2 bases, and the junction held 5 bases outside the gene matches. Germline V CDR1 and CDR2: SGHTA, FQGNSA. The DNA for the CDR3 is TGTGCCAGCAGCTTAAATCCAGGGGGCCCCTACGAGCAGTACTTC. Translated, it gives CASSLNPGGPYEQYF.

By sample fraction, this clonotype is medium-sized. This chain uses TRBV7-9 with TRBJ2-3, with D possibly being TRBD1 or TRBD2 (5 bases each). Germline loops: CDR1 SEHNR, CDR2 FQNEAQ (reference sequence). This CDR3 comprises 13 residues. V was trimmed by 1 base and J by 4 bases, leaving 6 bases between them. The CDR3 region has the DNA TGTGCCAGCAGCTTAGGAGGGGCAGATACGCAGTATTTT. Protein product: CASSLGGADTQYF.

The J gene is TRBJ2-3, the V gene TRBV27, with D possibly matching TRBD1 (6 bases). This CDR3 spans 12 amino acids. Deletions cut 6 bases from V and 9 bases from J, with 13 bases between. Germline V lookup: CDR1 MNHEY, CDR2 SMNVEV (reference sequence). The CDR3 is CASSFDRITQYF. The CDR3, as DNA: TGTGCCAGCAGCTTTGACAGGATAACGCAGTATTTT.

This clonotype was observed many times. The V call is TRBV28, the J call TRBJ1-5; D is undetermined. V was pared by 2 bases and J by 1 base, with 6 bases between. Germline V CDR1 and CDR2: MDHEN, SYDVKM. The CDR3 totals 14 residues. CDR3 sequence (DNA): TGTGCCAGCAGTTTAGTCAGCAGCAATCAGCCCCAGCATTTT. It translates to CASSLVSSNQPQHF.

In the case of this clonotype: Its ends do not fully match the called genes, so a read error is possible. V is TRBV5-4 and J is TRBJ2-5; 8 nucleotides match TRBD2. CDR3 length equals 14 residues. CDR1 and CDR2 from the germline V gene are SGHNT and YYREEE (reference sequence). The CDR3 nucleotides are TGTGCCAGCAGCTCCGGGACTAGATCGGGGACCCCGTACTTC. It encodes CASSSGTRSGTPYF.

At least ten counts were recorded for this clonotype. This chain links TRBV7-9 with TRBJ2-1; 11 nucleotides match TRBD2. The V segment lost 6 bases and the J segment 8 bases; nucleotides outside the gene matches: 9. Germline CDR1 reads SEHNR; CDR2 reads FQNEAQ (reference sequence). This CDR3 comprises 15 residues. CDR3 DNA sequence: TGTGCCAGCAGTCCACTAGCGGGGGCCGGGGATGAGCAGTTCTTC. Its translation: CASSPLAGAGDEQFF.